The 21 T cell receptor beta chains presented below share a single source sample, sequenced in a study of Graves' ophthalmopathy and Graves' hyperthyroidism. RNA transcripts served as template for amplifying TCR beta CDR3 sequences. Scientists carried out first-round RT-PCR using HTBI primers and then a second-round multiplex PCR. TCRdb itself ran the multiplex PCR reads through MiXCR, one entry per CDR3 protein. This sample carries 400,000 or so distinct CDR3 sequences, approximately 18% of them seen once, and the ten largest clones take roughly 2.3%. Material: peripheral blood. The receptors derive from an adult woman with stable Graves' hyperthyroidism.

This sequence joins TRBV12-3 or TRBV12-4 and TRBJ1-2, with TRBD1 identical over 7 bases. The CDR3 runs to 14 residues. Unmatched junction bases numbered 4, after V lost 4 bases and J lost 2 bases. DNA for the CDR3: TGTGCCAGCAGTTCTGGGGACAGCAACTATGGCTACACCTTC. Translation gives CASSSGDSNYGYTF.

The table lists this clonotype with many counts. The V and J genes are TRBV28 and TRBJ2-2; D unclear. V gave up 3 bases and J gave up 4 bases, with 6 bases separating them. CDR3 length: 13 residues. Per germline, CDR1 MDHEN and CDR2 SYDVKM. Here the CDR3 DNA reads TGTGCCAGCAGTTTGGGGATCACCGGGGAGCTGTTTTTT. Protein: CASSLGITGELFF.

Remarks on this clonotype: At one end the junction does not follow the germline gene, possibly because of a read error. The V and J genes are TRBV12-3 or TRBV12-4 and TRBJ1-6; 9 bases map to TRBD1. This CDR3 has 15 residues. CDR3 loop: CASSLGDRVRSPLHF. The CDR3 bases are TGTGCCAGCAGCTTAGGGGACAGGGTTCGCTCACCCCTCCACTTT.

V is TRBV25-1 and J is TRBJ2-1, with D possibly TRBD2 on 6 matching bases. V shed 3 bases and J shed 3 bases, with 12 bases lying between them. CDR3 length equals 15 residues. Germline V gene lookup returns CDR1 MGHDK and CDR2 SYGVNS. The CDR3 DNA is TGTGCCAGCAGTGAGCGGGGAAAATTCTACAATGAGCAGTTCTTC. It codes for CASSERGKFYNEQFF.

This clonotype was observed a few times. This clone may be a read error of a much larger clone one base away. Here the CDR3 reads CASSYSKLYPETKYF. CDR3 bases: TGTGCCAGCAGTTACTCGAAGCTCTACCCAGAGACCAAGTACTTC. The chain carries TRBV6-5 and TRBJ2-5; D call uncertain. The CDR3 consists of 15 residues. CDR1 MNHEY and CDR2 SVGAGI come from the germline V gene.

In this sample, this clonotype turned up many times. V is TRBV7-3 and J is TRBJ2-5; D gene unclear. CDR1 is SGHTA and CDR2 is FQGTGA in the germline V gene. Trimming took off 1 base at V and 3 bases at J, with 9 bases between the two ends. The CDR3 contains 14 residues. The CDR3 loop reads CASSLNRGEETQYF. The DNA of the CDR3 is TGTGCCAGCAGCTTAAATAGAGGAGAAGAGACCCAGTACTTC. Combining the CDR3 with reference TRBV7-3 and TRBJ2-5 gives the whole variable domain GAGVSQTPSNKVTEKGKYVELRCDPISGHTALYWYRQSLGQGPEFLIYFQGTGAADDSGLPNDRFFAVRPEGSVSTLKIQRTERGDSAVYLCASSLNRGEETQYFGPGTRLLVL.

The rearrangement uses TRBV6-2 or TRBV6-3 and TRBJ2-7; the match to TRBD2 covers 15 bases. V gave up 2 bases and J gave up 3 bases; unmatched junction bases: 8. Germline V lookup: CDR1 MNHEY, CDR2 SVGEGT. The CDR3 runs to 18 residues. This CDR3 is CASSYPAGTSGRFYEQYF. The CDR3 DNA sequence: TGTGCCAGCAGTTACCCAGCCGGGACTAGCGGGAGGTTCTACGAGCAGTACTTC.

Ten or more counts support this clonotype. This sequence joins TRBV6-5 and TRBJ1-6; TRBD1 matches 8 bases. CDR3 length: 16 amino acids. In germline, CDR1 is MNHEY, CDR2 SVGAGI. V shed 0 bases and J 14 bases; nucleotides not matched to a gene: 12. CDR3 nucleotide sequence: TGTGCCAGCAGTTACTCAGGGTCCGACAGGGGATTCACCCTCCACTTT. This encodes CASSYSGSDRGFTLHF.

This clonotype was counted at least ten times. This sequence joins TRBV25-1 and TRBJ2-7; D unresolved. Trimming shortened V by 5 bases and J by 5 bases, and 13 bases separated the two germline ends. CDR3 length equals 13 residues. Germline values: CDR1 MGHDK, CDR2 SYGVNS. The CDR3 here is CASSPPDPDEQYF. The CDR3 bases are TGTGCCAGCAGTCCCCCTGATCCGGACGAGCAGTACTTC.

This clonotype appeared once. The chain uses TRBV12-5 and TRBJ2-7, with 7 bases aligning to TRBD1. The CDR3 is 14 amino acids. CDR1 and CDR2 from the germline V gene are LGHNT and FRNRAP. Trimming took 3 bases from V and 4 from J; bases not matched to a gene: 6. Here the CDR3 reads CASGFPGQPYEQYF. CDR3 in DNA: TGTGCTAGTGGTTTCCCGGGACAGCCTTACGAGCAGTACTTC.

This clonotype appeared a few times. The J gene is TRBJ2-2, the V gene TRBV4-1, with D unresolved. The CDR3 covers 17 residues. Trimming removed 3 bases from V and 6 bases from J, with 20 bases in between. Germline lookup yields CDR1 MGHRA and CDR2 YSYEKL. The CDR3 spells CASSQKTYYGRPGELFF. In DNA form, the CDR3 reads TGCGCCAGCAGCCAGAAGACTTACTACGGCCGTCCCGGGGAGCTGTTTTTT.

This clonotype was counted at least ten times. V gene TRBV15 combines with J gene TRBJ2-6; unclear D gene. Germline values: CDR1 LNHNV, CDR2 YYDKDF (reference sequence). The CDR3 length is 18 residues. V was trimmed by 3 bases and J by 7 bases, leaving 22 bases between them. This chain's CDR3 is CATSSSLTIRPGANVLTF. The CDR3 DNA reads TGTGCCACCAGCAGCTCCCTCACCATCCGACCCGGAGCCAACGTCCTGACTTTC.

This clonotype has more than one count but fewer than ten. The V call is TRBV7-9, the J call TRBJ2-7; perhaps TRBD1 as D (6 bases). The CDR3 totals 14 residues. Germline values: CDR1 SEHNR, CDR2 FQNEAQ (reference sequence). V was trimmed by 4 bases and J by 4 bases, leaving 14 bases between them. This CDR3 is CASSSHRESYEQYF. Here the CDR3 DNA reads TGTGCCAGCAGCTCCCACAGGGAGTCTTACGAGCAGTACTTC.

This clonotype occurred many times. The CDR3 DNA follows: TGTGCCAGCAGCGCCGGCCAGGGGGCTGGGGCCAACGTCCTGACTTTC. Amino acids: CASSAGQGAGANVLTF. The chain has TRBV6-1 and TRBJ2-6; 7 bases align to TRBD1. V shed 6 bases, J shed 2 bases, and the junction held 7 bases outside the gene matches. Germline-derived CDR1 and CDR2 are MNHNS and SASEGT. The CDR3 has 16 residues.

To note about this clonotype: Relative to the germline gene, one junction end is altered; a read error may explain this. The rearrangement uses TRBV6-2 or TRBV6-3 and TRBJ2-5, with 9 nucleotides matching TRBD1. Germline V CDR1 and CDR2: MNHEY, SVGEGT. This CDR3 is 16 amino acids long. CDR3 protein: CASRTRQGDYQETKYF. CDR3 nucleotides: TGTGCCAGCAGAACCAGACAGGGGGATTACCAAGAGACCAAGTACTTC.

This clonotype was picked up many times. This chain joins TRBV7-2 and TRBJ2-7; D is possibly TRBD1 or TRBD2 (7 bases each). This CDR3 spans 12 amino acids. Looked up from germline, CDR1 is SGHTA and CDR2 is FQGNSA. The V end lost 6 bases, the J end lost 5 bases, and 11 bases lay between the germline ends. The CDR3 here is CASSSGGDEQYF. DNA of the CDR3: TGTGCCAGCAGTTCAGGGGGGGACGAGCAGTACTTC.

The table lists this clonotype with a count of one. V usage is TRBV12-3 or TRBV12-4 and J usage is TRBJ2-2; D not resolved. The V end was cut by 6 bases, the J end by 8 bases, with 7 bases between. This CDR3 has 11 residues. The CDR3 DNA follows: TGTGCCAGCAGCCCTGTGGGGGAGCTGTTTTTT. This translates into CASSPVGELFF.

This clonotype showed up just a few times. V gene TRBV2 combines with J gene TRBJ1-2; unclear D gene. CDR3 length: 13 amino acids. Germline CDR1 reads SNHLY; CDR2 reads FYNNEI. Trimming pared 8 bases from V and 3 bases from J, leaving 13 bases between. CDR3 loop: CASAGDGDYGYTF. CDR3 sequence (DNA): TGTGCCAGCGCCGGCGACGGGGACTATGGCTACACCTTC. Looking up the rest from reference TRBV2 and TRBJ1-2 gives the full variable domain: EPEVTQTPSHQVTQMGQEVILRCVPISNHLYFYWYRQILGQKVEFLVSFYNNEISEKSEIFDDQFSVERPDGSNFTLKIRSTKLEDSAMYFCASAGDGDYGYTFGSGTRLTVV.

At least ten counts were recorded for this clonotype. This rearrangement joins TRBV28 to TRBJ1-2; maybe TRBD1 (6 bases). The CDR3 runs 15 residues. V was cut by 8 bases and J by 4 bases, with 20 bases left in between. The germline V gene has CDR1 MDHEN and CDR2 SYDVKM. The CDR3 is CASPSQGNYSYGYTF. In DNA form, the CDR3 reads TGTGCCAGCCCCTCACAGGGAAATTATAGCTATGGCTACACCTTC.

This clonotype was seen many times. The chain is built from TRBV6-5 and TRBJ2-2, with a weak D call TRBD1 (5 bases). Deletions cut 5 bases from V and 4 bases from J, with 14 bases between. Germline lookup yields CDR1 MNHEY and CDR2 SVGAGI. This CDR3 has 15 amino acids. For the CDR3, the DNA is TGTGCCAGCAGTACGCAGGGTGCCCCCACCGGGGAGCTGTTTTTT. Translating gives CASSTQGAPTGELFF.

This clonotype has at least ten counts. Since a much larger clone is just one base distant, this may be a read error. This chain uses TRBV2 with TRBJ2-2; D unclear. The CDR3 spans 11 residues. Germline assignment: CDR1 SNHLY and CDR2 FYNNEI. Trimming took off 8 bases at V and 8 bases at J, with 9 bases between the two ends. In nucleotides, the CDR3 is TGTGCCAGCGCTGGAGTAGGGGAGCTGTTTTTT. This codes for CASAGVGELFF.